This T cell receptor (beta chain) emerged from a study of pediatric ulcerative colitis. With regard to this clone: Its antigen is undetermined.

Sequencing was at survey level. TCRdb's table, derived via immunoSEQ multiplex PCR, lists solely in-frame clones and lacks some. The repertoire holds about 36,000 clones, 70% to 90% seen once, with roughly 23% in the top ten. The V gene lost 3 bases and the J gene lost 7 bases, with 9 bases spanning the gap. In germline, CDR1 is LNHNV, CDR2 YYDKDF (reference sequence). This CDR3 is built from 13 residues. Study findings and constraints: This repertoire reflects total lymphocytes rather than subpopulations like regulatory T cells. Ulcerative colitis patients shared more blood-rectal clones than controls.

The V gene is TRBV15, the J gene TRBJ1-4; unclear D gene. Sequencing was done on a sample of blood. The receptor's source is a girl aged 10 to 17 with moderate ulcerative colitis. Here the CDR3 DNA reads TGTGCCACCAGCAGCCCTTTATCTGAAAAACTGTTTTTT. Amino acids: CATSSPLSEKLFF.